This paragraph covers one T cell receptor beta chain sequence. Antigen: not known. These data originate in a study of OX40 agonist ivuxolimab in advanced cancers. Patients had blood sampled at baseline and again on cycle 4 day 1 and cycle 7 day 1. Notes on the study in general: Low clonal expansion, among the lowest seen, marked partial responders at 0.1-3.0 mg/kg.

The CDR3 contains 13 residues. Germline CDR1 is MNHEY and CDR2 is SMNVEV (reference sequence). V was cut by 7 bases and J by 6 bases, with 13 bases left in between. TCRdb's copy holds only in-frame clones and misses some; the assay was immunoSEQ multiplex PCR. The sample records 55,000 to 90,000 clones, roughly 80% being singletons. This clonotype originated in an adult with an advanced solid tumor such as melanoma, head and neck, liver or kidney cancer. The rearrangement uses TRBV27 and TRBJ1-5, with D perhaps TRBD1 (5 bases). Material: CD4+ or CD8+ T cells sorted from blood, obtained in a trial of the OX40 agonist ivuxolimab. This chain's CDR3 is CASKLRGGQPQHF. The CDR3 DNA is TGTGCCAGCAAACTCCGCGGGGGTCAGCCCCAGCATTTT.